The 17 T cell receptor beta chains given below trace back to one sample, sequenced in a study of cytomegalovirus exposure and HLA in healthy donors. PCR used 60 Vbeta primers and 13 Jbeta primers. Here immunoSEQ multiplex PCR was the method, and the copy in TCRdb shows in-frame clones only, minus some. Of around 140,000 clones in the sample, 75% were seen once. Source material: PBMCs. The receptors come from a man between 40 and 49 years old in good health and CMV-seronegative.

CDR3 nucleotide sequence: TGTGCCAGCAGTCCGCCAGGGGGCTGGGACACCGGGGAGCTGTTTTTT. It encodes CASSPPGGWDTGELFF. This rearrangement joins TRBV28 to TRBJ2-2, with TRBD1 identical over 8 bases. Germline loops: CDR1 MDHEN, CDR2 SYDVKM. This CDR3 is 16 amino acids long. V dropped 5 bases and J dropped 3; count of bases not matched to a gene: 8. The full variable domain, with the rest looked up from reference TRBV28 and TRBJ2-2, is DVKVTQSSRYLVKRTGEKVFLECVQDMDHENMFWYRQDPGLGLRLIYFSYDVKMKEKGDIPEGYSVSREKKERFSLILESASTNQTSMYLCASSPPGGWDTGELFFGEGSRLTVL.

This chain joins TRBV9 and TRBJ2-6; TRBD1 might be the D (5 bases). V lost 7 bases and J lost 1, with 9 bases in between. This CDR3 contains 14 residues. In germline, CDR1 is SGDLS, CDR2 YYNGEE. Written as DNA, the CDR3 is TGTGCCAGCGACAGAGATTCTGGGGCCAACGTCCTGACTTTC. Protein product: CASDRDSGANVLTF. Complete variable domain (other parts from reference TRBV9 and TRBJ2-6): DSGVTQTPKHLITATGQRVTLRCSPRSGDLSVYWYQQSLDQGLQFLIQYYNGEERAKGNILERFSAQQFPDLHSELNLSSLELGDSALYFCASDRDSGANVLTFGAGSRLTVL.

This chain connects TRBV19 to TRBJ2-1; D is perhaps TRBD1 (7 bases). Germline V CDR1 and CDR2: LNHDA, SQIVND (reference sequence). V shed 6 bases and J shed 6 bases, with 18 bases lying between them. The CDR3 runs to 15 residues. DNA for the CDR3: TGTGCCAGTAGCCTCCCCGGAGGGGGCCTCAATGAGCAGTTCTTC. It translates to CASSLPGGGLNEQFF. Using reference TRBV19 and TRBJ2-1 for the parts outside the CDR3, the full variable domain is DGGITQSPKYLFRKEGQNVTLSCEQNLNHDAMYWYRQDPGQGLRLIYYSQIVNDFQKGDIAEGYSVSREKKESFPLTVTSAQKNPTAFYLCASSLPGGGLNEQFFGPGTRLTVL.

The chain employs TRBV7-8 and TRBJ2-7, with D possibly being TRBD2 (6 bases). This CDR3 is built from 15 residues. From germline, CDR1 is SGHVS and CDR2 FQNEAQ. V was cut by 3 bases and J by 2 bases, with 14 bases left in between. The CDR3 DNA reads as TGTGCCAGCAGCTTCGGCGGGACGTCTACCTACGAGCAGTACTTC. Protein sequence: CASSFGGTSTYEQYF. The variable domain in full, completed from reference TRBV7-8 and TRBJ2-7, reads GAGVSQSPRYKVAKRGQDVALRCDPISGHVSLFWYQQALGQGPEFLTYFQNEAQLDKSGLPSDRFFAERPEGSVSTLKIQRTQQEDSAVYLCASSFGGTSTYEQYFGPGTRLTVT.

This clone was seen only once. The CDR3 reads CASSPATGTGGRDTQYF. The DNA for the CDR3 is TGCGCCAGCAGCCCAGCGACTGGGACAGGGGGAAGAGATACGCAGTATTTT. This chain connects TRBV5-1 to TRBJ2-3; the match to TRBD1 covers 11 bases. J was trimmed by 5 bases and V by 4 bases; bases with no gene match: 12. The CDR3 spans 17 residues. CDR1 SGHRS and CDR2 YFSETQ come from the germline V gene.

This clone has only one observation. The chain has TRBV9 and TRBJ2-1; 7 bases agree with TRBD2. The CDR3 covers 19 residues. The germline V gene encodes CDR1 SGDLS and CDR2 YYNGEE. J was trimmed by 0 bases and V by 2 bases; bases with no gene match: 14. The CDR3 region is CASSVGSSGIIYSYNEQFF. CDR3 DNA sequence: TGTGCCAGCAGCGTCGGTTCTAGCGGAATCATTTACTCCTACAATGAGCAGTTCTTC.

This chain links TRBV7-3 with TRBJ2-1; TRBD1 matches 7 bases. J lost 6 bases, V lost 0 bases, and 5 bases had no gene match. Germline CDR1 SGHTA, CDR2 FQGTGA. This CDR3 is built from 15 residues. In DNA, the CDR3 is TGTGCCAGCAGCTTAACAGGGGGCGCCTCCAATGAGCAGTTCTTC. It is translated as CASSLTGGASNEQFF.

The chain uses TRBV18 and TRBJ2-3; perhaps TRBD1 as D (5 bases). Germline V CDR1 and CDR2: KGHSH, LQKENI. V was shortened by 6 bases and J by 1 base, with 14 bases between the two germline ends. There are 15 residues in the CDR3. The CDR3 nucleotides are TGTGCCAGCTCCCCAGGGCCCATCGGCACAGATACGCAGTATTTT. Its translation: CASSPGPIGTDTQYF.

The rearrangement joins TRBV2 to TRBJ1-2; D is unresolved. From germline, CDR1 is SNHLY and CDR2 FYNNEI. The CDR3 runs to 13 residues. Deletions cut 0 bases from V and 4 bases from J, with 6 bases between. The CDR3 coding sequence is TGTGCCAGCAGTGAAGCAGAGTCCTATGGCTACACCTTC. As protein: CASSEAESYGYTF. Full variable domain (outside the CDR3, taken from reference TRBV2 and TRBJ1-2): EPEVTQTPSHQVTQMGQEVILRCVPISNHLYFYWYRQILGQKVEFLVSFYNNEISEKSEIFDDQFSVERPDGSNFTLKIRSTKLEDSAMYFCASSEAESYGYTFGSGTRLTVV.

V usage is TRBV28 and J usage is TRBJ2-1; D ambiguous. Germline CDR1 reads MDHEN; CDR2 reads SYDVKM. The length of the CDR3 is 14 residues. V lost 3 bases, J lost 4 bases, and 10 bases lay in between. CDR3 region: CASSFSGFYNEQFF. The CDR3 DNA sequence: TGTGCCAGCAGTTTTTCCGGTTTTTACAATGAGCAGTTCTTC.

In this sample, this clone turned up once. The sample carries other DNA sequences with the same CDR3. The chain recombines TRBV18 with TRBJ2-2; TRBD1 matches 9 bases. Unmatched junction bases numbered 5, after V lost 3 bases and J lost 3 bases. CDR1 is KGHSH and CDR2 is LQKENI in the germline V gene. CDR3 length: 16 amino acids. The CDR3 spells CASSPRTGVDTGELFF. CDR3 DNA sequence: TGTGCCAGCTCACCTAGGACAGGGGTAGACACCGGGGAGCTGTTTTTT.

This chain links TRBV4-3 with TRBJ1-2, with unresolved D. Germline V lookup: CDR1 LGHNA, CDR2 YSLEER. The CDR3 is made up of 17 amino acids. Trimming left V 0 bases short and J 0 bases short, with 14 bases between. The CDR3 region is CASSQEFGRIPNYGYTF. DNA of the CDR3: TGCGCCAGCAGCCAAGAGTTTGGCCGCATTCCTAACTATGGCTACACCTTC.

The chain recombines TRBV28 with TRBJ1-5; D might be TRBD1 (6 bases). The CDR3 totals 14 residues. The V end lost 4 bases, the J end lost 6 bases, and 13 bases lay between the germline ends. Germline lookup yields CDR1 MDHEN and CDR2 SYDVKM. CDR3 nucleotides: TGTGCCAGCAGTTCCAACAGGGCTCGTCAGCCCCAGCATTTT. This gives the protein CASSSNRARQPQHF.

V is TRBV6-6 and J is TRBJ1-2; TRBD1 is a possible D gene (5 bases). The length of the CDR3 is 15 residues. The V and J ends lost 2 bases and 4 bases respectively, with 14 bases between them. CDR1 and CDR2 (germline): MNHNY, SVGAGI (reference sequence). The CDR3 reads CASSYLQGVGYGYTF. The CDR3 DNA is TGTGCCAGCAGTTACCTGCAGGGCGTCGGCTATGGCTACACCTTC.

The CDR3 region is CSAAGQSNTEAFF. The CDR3 DNA reads TGCAGCGCCGCAGGGCAGTCGAACACTGAAGCTTTCTTT. The J gene is TRBJ1-1, the V gene TRBV29-1, with a possible D match to TRBD1 (5 bases). There are 13 residues in the CDR3. Trimming cost V 7 bases and J 1 base, with 13 bases left between them. CDR1 is SQVTM and CDR2 is ANQGSEA in the germline V gene.

The rearrangement uses TRBV6-1 and TRBJ2-5; weak D call: TRBD2 (5 bases). Trimming left V 6 bases short and J 5 bases short, with 16 bases between. The length of the CDR3 is 14 residues. The germline V gene has CDR1 MNHNS and CDR2 SASEGT. The CDR3 loop reads CASRQLGFGETQYF. DNA for the CDR3: TGTGCCAGCAGACAACTAGGTTTTGGGGAGACCCAGTACTTC.

The chain has TRBV4-2 and TRBJ1-1; no reliable D call. This CDR3 has 15 residues. The germline V gene has CDR1 LGHNA and CDR2 YNFKEQ. V lost 3 bases, J lost 1 base, and 12 bases lay in between. CDR3 residues: CASSQLWAPNTEAFF. CDR3 nucleotide sequence: TGTGCCAGCAGCCAGCTTTGGGCCCCGAACACTGAAGCTTTCTTT.